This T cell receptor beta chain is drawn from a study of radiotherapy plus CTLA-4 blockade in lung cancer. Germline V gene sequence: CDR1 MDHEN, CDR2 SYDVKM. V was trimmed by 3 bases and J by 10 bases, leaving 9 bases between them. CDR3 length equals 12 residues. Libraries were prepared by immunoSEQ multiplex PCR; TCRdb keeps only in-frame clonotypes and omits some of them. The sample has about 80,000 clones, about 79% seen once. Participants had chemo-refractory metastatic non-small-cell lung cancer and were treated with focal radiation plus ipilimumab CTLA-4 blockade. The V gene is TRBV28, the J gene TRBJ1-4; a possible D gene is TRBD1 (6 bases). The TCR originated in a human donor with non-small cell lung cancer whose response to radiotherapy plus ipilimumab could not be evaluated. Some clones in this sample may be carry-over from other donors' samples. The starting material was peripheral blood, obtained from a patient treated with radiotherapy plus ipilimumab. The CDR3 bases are TGTGCCAGCAGTTTGAACAGGGCAAAACTGTTTTTT. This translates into CASSLNRAKLFF.